The 8 T cell receptor beta chains in this list originate from one sample, sequenced in a study of CD8 T cells in ankylosing spondylitis. Each CDR3 protein gets one entry after TCRdb re-called the 5' RACE reads with MiXCR. The data hold under 300,000 distinct CDR3 sequences, with roughly 10% observed a single time. Sequences were obtained from blood, either unsorted or a sorted T cell fraction (not recorded which). These receptors all come from a male donor with ankylosing spondylitis or in good health (not recorded which).

The chain uses TRBV20-1 and TRBJ2-3; D perhaps matches TRBD1 (6 bases). Germline CDR1 is DFQATT and CDR2 is SNEGSKA (reference sequence). V was cut by 5 bases and J by 0 bases, with 18 bases left in between. This CDR3 is built from 16 residues. CDR3 sequence reads: CSAVSAGTQSTDTQYF. CDR3 DNA sequence: TGCAGTGCTGTGAGCGCCGGGACACAGAGCACAGATACGCAGTATTTT.

This clonotype was picked up a small number of times. The genes are TRBV9 and TRBJ1-1; 7 nucleotides match TRBD1. The CDR3 is 15 amino acids. From germline, CDR1 is SGDLS and CDR2 YYNGEE. V trimming: 2 bases; J trimming: 1 base; junction bases outside the gene matches: 5. DNA of the CDR3: TGTGCCAGCAGCGTCGGACAGGTATCGAACACTGAAGCTTTCTTT. Protein: CASSVGQVSNTEAFF.

This clonotype was detected many times. J is TRBJ1-6 and V is TRBV28; possible D gene TRBD1, 6 bases. This CDR3 has 19 residues. The germline V and J ends were trimmed by 5 bases and 5 bases, with 25 bases remaining between them. Germline CDR1 MDHEN, CDR2 SYDVKM. CDR3 amino acids: CASSPTPWSRGAHNSPLHF. In nucleotides, the CDR3 is TGTGCCAGCAGTCCAACTCCCTGGTCTCGGGGGGCCCATAATTCACCCCTCCACTTT. The full variable domain, with the rest looked up from reference TRBV28 and TRBJ1-6, is DVKVTQSSRYLVKRTGEKVFLECVQDMDHENMFWYRQDPGLGLRLIYFSYDVKMKEKGDIPEGYSVSREKKERFSLILESASTNQTSMYLCASSPTPWSRGAHNSPLHFGNGTRLTVT.

This clonotype was observed many times. The chain combines TRBV5-6 with TRBJ1-2; no clear D gene. CDR3 length equals 13 residues. Germline CDR1 is SGHDT and CDR2 is YYEEEE. Trimming stripped 2 bases from V and 4 bases from J, with 9 bases between. CDR3 DNA: TGTGCCAGCAGCTTTGGCCAGATCTATGGCTACACCTTC. Translation gives CASSFGQIYGYTF.

This clonotype was seen many times. CDR3 DNA sequence: TGTGCCAGCAGTTACTCGATCGGGGCCGGGAATGAAAAACTGTTTTTT. It is translated as CASSYSIGAGNEKLFF. The gene calls are TRBV6-5 and TRBJ1-4, with D maybe TRBD1 (5 bases). The CDR3 contains 16 residues. Trimming removed 0 bases from V and 5 bases from J, with 13 bases in between. CDR1 and CDR2 (germline): MNHEY, SVGAGI.

This clonotype was counted ten times or more. The rearrangement uses TRBV6-5 and TRBJ1-5; D may be TRBD1 (6 bases). Trimming removed 0 bases from V and 5 bases from J, with 23 bases in between. This CDR3 has 19 amino acids. Germline CDR1 reads MNHEY; CDR2 reads SVGAGI. CDR3 nucleotides: TGTGCCAGCAGTTACTCCCGAAGGGGGGGACTTAACAGAGATCAGCCCCAGCATTTT. Protein product: CASSYSRRGGLNRDQPQHF.

This clonotype occurred many times. This rearrangement joins TRBV20-1 to TRBJ2-7; TRBD1 matches 11 bases. Germline V gene lookup returns CDR1 DFQATT and CDR2 SNEGSKA (reference sequence). This CDR3 contains 15 residues. V dropped 7 bases and J dropped 5; count of bases not matched to a gene: 13. CDR3 protein: CSGRVGTGGMNEQYF. The CDR3 region has the DNA TGCAGTGGCAGAGTTGGGACAGGGGGTATGAACGAGCAGTACTTC.

The chain uses TRBV11-1 and TRBJ2-1; tentatively, D is TRBD2 (6 bases). Germline V gives CDR1 SGHAT, CDR2 FQDESV (reference sequence). The CDR3 sequence is 14 residues long. V was trimmed by 4 bases and J by 8 bases, leaving 15 bases between them. As DNA, the CDR3 is TGTGCCAGCAGCTCAGTGTGGGGGGTGGATGAGCAGTTCTTC. Translation gives CASSSVWGVDEQFF. Complete variable domain (other parts from reference TRBV11-1 and TRBJ2-1): EAEVAQSPRYKITEKSQAVAFWCDPISGHATLYWYRQILGQGPELLVQFQDESVVDDSQLPKDRFSAERLKGVDSTLKIQPAELGDSAMYLCASSSVWGVDEQFFGPGTRLTVL.